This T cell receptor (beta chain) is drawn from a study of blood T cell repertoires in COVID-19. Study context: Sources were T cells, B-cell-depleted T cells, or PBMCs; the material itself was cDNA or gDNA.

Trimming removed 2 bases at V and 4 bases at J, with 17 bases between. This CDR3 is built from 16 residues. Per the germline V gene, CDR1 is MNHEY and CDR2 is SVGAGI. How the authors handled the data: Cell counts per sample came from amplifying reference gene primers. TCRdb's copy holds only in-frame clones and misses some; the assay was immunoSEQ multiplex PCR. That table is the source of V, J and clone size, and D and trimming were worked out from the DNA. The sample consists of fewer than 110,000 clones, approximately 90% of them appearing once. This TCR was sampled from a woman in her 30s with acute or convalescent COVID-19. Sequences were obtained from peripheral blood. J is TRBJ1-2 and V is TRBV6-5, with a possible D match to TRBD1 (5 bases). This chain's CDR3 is CASSYLPRGGGYGYTF. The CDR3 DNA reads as TGTGCCAGCAGTTACCTACCCCGGGGGGGAGGCTATGGCTACACCTTC.